The rows below give T cell receptor beta chains drawn from one sample of a study of blood T cell repertoires in COVID-19. Data came from immunoSEQ multiplex PCR; TCRdb stores just in-frame clones and leaves some out. Of some 260,000 clones listed, approximately 86% are singletons. The sample was PBMCs or T cells enriched from blood (not recorded which). Receptors were obtained from a woman aged 30 to 39 with acute COVID-19. Each CDR3 is given with its conserved first and last residue. The order of the fields is D gene, clone size, J gene, V gene, CDR3 DNA, CDR3 protein. D genes are given only for firm matches. Some rows mark clone size as missing; the rest say once, few, many or name a class of expanded clone.

D: .; size: .; J: TRBJ2-7; V: TRBV3-1/TRBV3-2; DNA: TGTGCCAGCAGCCATGCTGGGACTGCGGGGACCTACGAGCAGTACTTC; CDR3: CASSHAGTAGTYEQYF
D: TRBD1; size: .; J: TRBJ2-2; V: TRBV5-1; DNA: TGCGCCAGCAGTTCGGACAGGGTGGACGGGGAGCTGTTTTTT; CDR3: CASSSDRVDGELFF
D: TRBD1; size: .; J: TRBJ1-4; V: TRBV4-2; DNA: TGTGCCAGCAGCCAAGGAGGGACAGCAACTAATGAAAAACTGTTTTTT; CDR3: CASSQGGTATNEKLFF
D: TRBD1; size: .; J: TRBJ2-7; V: TRBV3-1/TRBV3-2; DNA: TGTGCCAGCAGCGATCAAAATCCGGGACAGGGATGGGGCGAGCAGTACTTC; CDR3: CASSDQNPGQGWGEQYF
D: TRBD1; size: .; J: TRBJ1-6; V: TRBV20-1; DNA: TGCAGTGCTCGTGACAGGGCTTCACCCCTCCACTTT; CDR3: CSARDRASPLHF
D: TRBD2; size: .; J: TRBJ2-1; V: TRBV14; DNA: TGTGCCAGCAGCGATAAACTAGCGGGAGGGCCTAGTGAGCAGTTCTTC; CDR3: CASSDKLAGGPSEQFF
D: .; size: once; J: TRBJ1-5; V: TRBV15; DNA: TGTGCCACCAGCAACCCGAACAGGGTTGGTCAGCCCCAGCATTTT; CDR3: CATSNPNRVGQPQHF
D: .; size: .; J: TRBJ1-1; V: TRBV12-3/TRBV12-4; DNA: TGTGCCAGCAGTGCGAACAGGAACACTGAAGCTTTCTTT; CDR3: CASSANRNTEAFF
D: .; size: .; J: TRBJ1-5; V: TRBV7-8; DNA: TGTGCCAGCAGCTTAGCTACAACGGGTCAGCCCCAGCATTTT; CDR3: CASSLATTGQPQHF
D: TRBD2; size: .; J: TRBJ2-7; V: TRBV28; DNA: TGTGCCAGCAGTTTGGGACTAGCCGAGCAGTACTTC; CDR3: CASSLGLAEQYF
D: TRBD2; size: .; J: TRBJ2-5; V: TRBV11-1; DNA: TGTGCCAGCAGCCCAAGACTAGCGGGAGAGACCCAGTACTTC; CDR3: CASSPRLAGETQYF
D: .; size: once; J: TRBJ1-5; V: TRBV28; DNA: TGTGCCAGCAGCCTTACAGGTCTGGGCCGAAGCAATCAGCCCCAGCATTTT; CDR3: CASSLTGLGRSNQPQHF
D: .; size: .; J: TRBJ1-2; V: TRBV28; DNA: TGTGCCAGCAGTTTCTCAGGGATTCCCAACTATGGCTACACCTTC; CDR3: CASSFSGIPNYGYTF
D: TRBD2; size: .; J: TRBJ2-3; V: TRBV19; DNA: TGTGCCAGTAGTATAGGAGCGCGGGGGAGCACAGATACGCAGTATTTT; CDR3: CASSIGARGSTDTQYF